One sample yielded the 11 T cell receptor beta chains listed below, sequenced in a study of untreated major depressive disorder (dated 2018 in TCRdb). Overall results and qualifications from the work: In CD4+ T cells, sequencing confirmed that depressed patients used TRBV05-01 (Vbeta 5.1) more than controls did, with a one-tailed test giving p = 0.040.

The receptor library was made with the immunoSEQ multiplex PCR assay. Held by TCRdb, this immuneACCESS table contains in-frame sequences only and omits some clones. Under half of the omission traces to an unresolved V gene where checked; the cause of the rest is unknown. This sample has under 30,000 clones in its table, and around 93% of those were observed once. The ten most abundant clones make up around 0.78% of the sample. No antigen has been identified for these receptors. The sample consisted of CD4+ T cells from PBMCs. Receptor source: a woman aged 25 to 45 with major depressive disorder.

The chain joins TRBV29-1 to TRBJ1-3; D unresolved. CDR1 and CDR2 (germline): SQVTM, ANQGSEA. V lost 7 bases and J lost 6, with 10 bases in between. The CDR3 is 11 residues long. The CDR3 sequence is CSAGLQNTIYF. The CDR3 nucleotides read TGCAGCGCAGGTTTACAAAACACCATATATTTT.

The CDR3, as DNA: TGTGCCATCAGTGAACCCCCGGGAGGGGGCTTCTACAATGAGCAGTTCTTC. Its translation: CAISEPPGGGFYNEQFF. V usage is TRBV10-3 and J usage is TRBJ2-1; D perhaps matches TRBD2 (8 bases). V was pared by 3 bases and J by 3 bases, with 18 bases between. CDR3 length equals 17 residues. Germline V CDR1 and CDR2: ENHRY, SYGVKD.

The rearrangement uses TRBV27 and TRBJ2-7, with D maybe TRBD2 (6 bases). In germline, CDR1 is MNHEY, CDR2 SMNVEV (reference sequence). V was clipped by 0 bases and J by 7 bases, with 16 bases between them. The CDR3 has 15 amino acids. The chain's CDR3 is CASSLSWALSGEQYF. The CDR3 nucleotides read TGTGCCAGCAGTTTATCGTGGGCTCTTAGCGGTGAGCAGTACTTC.

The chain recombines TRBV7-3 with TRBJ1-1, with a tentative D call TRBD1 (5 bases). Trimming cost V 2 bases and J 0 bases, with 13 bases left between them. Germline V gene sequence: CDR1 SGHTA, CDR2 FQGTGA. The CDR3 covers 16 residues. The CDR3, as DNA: TGTGCCAGCAGCTTATTACAGGTACCTATGAACACTGAAGCTTTCTTT. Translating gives CASSLLQVPMNTEAFF. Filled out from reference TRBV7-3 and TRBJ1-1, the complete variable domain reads GAGVSQTPSNKVTEKGKYVELRCDPISGHTALYWYRQSLGQGPEFLIYFQGTGAADDSGLPNDRFFAVRPEGSVSTLKIQRTERGDSAVYLCASSLLQVPMNTEAFFGQGTRLTVV.

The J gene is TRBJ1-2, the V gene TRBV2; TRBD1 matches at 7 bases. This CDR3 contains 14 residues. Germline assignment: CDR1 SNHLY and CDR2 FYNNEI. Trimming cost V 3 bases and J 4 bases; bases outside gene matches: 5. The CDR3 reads CASSDQGQAYGYTF. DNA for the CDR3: TGTGCCAGCAGTGATCAAGGACAGGCCTATGGCTACACCTTC.

The CDR3 is CASSGVLGGEKLFF. DNA of the CDR3: TGCGCCAGCAGTGGAGTGCTGGGGGGTGAAAAACTGTTTTTT. The chain links TRBV4-1 to TRBJ1-4; a weak D match, TRBD1 (5 bases). CDR1 is MGHRA, CDR2 YSYEKL, per germline. This CDR3 is 14 amino acids long. Trimming took off 6 bases at V and 7 bases at J, with 15 bases between the two ends.

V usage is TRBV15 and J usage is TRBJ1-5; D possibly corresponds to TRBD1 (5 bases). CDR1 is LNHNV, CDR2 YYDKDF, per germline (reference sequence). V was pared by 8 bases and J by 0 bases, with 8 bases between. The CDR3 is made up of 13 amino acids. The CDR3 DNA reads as TGTGCCACCGCCCAGGGTAGCAATCAGCCCCAGCATTTT. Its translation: CATAQGSNQPQHF.

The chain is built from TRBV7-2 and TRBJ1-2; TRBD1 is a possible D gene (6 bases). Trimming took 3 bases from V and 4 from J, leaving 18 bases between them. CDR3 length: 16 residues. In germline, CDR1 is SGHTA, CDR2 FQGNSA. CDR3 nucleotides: TGTGCCAGCAGCTTCCAATCGTCAGGGGTCCTCTATGGCTACACCTTC. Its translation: CASSFQSSGVLYGYTF. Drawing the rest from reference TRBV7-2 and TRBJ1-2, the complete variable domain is GAGVSQSPSNKVTEKGKDVELRCDPISGHTALYWYRQSLGQGLEFLIYFQGNSAPDKSGLPSDRFSAERTGGSVSTLTIQRTQQEDSAVYLCASSFQSSGVLYGYTFGSGTRLTVV.

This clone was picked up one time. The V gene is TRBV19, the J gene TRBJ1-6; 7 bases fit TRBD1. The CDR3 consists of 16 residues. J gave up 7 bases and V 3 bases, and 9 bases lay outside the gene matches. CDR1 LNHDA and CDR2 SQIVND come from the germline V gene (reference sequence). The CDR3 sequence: CASSMKGGRGNSPLHF. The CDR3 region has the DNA TGTGCCAGTAGTATGAAGGGGGGCAGGGGGAATTCACCCCTCCACTTT.

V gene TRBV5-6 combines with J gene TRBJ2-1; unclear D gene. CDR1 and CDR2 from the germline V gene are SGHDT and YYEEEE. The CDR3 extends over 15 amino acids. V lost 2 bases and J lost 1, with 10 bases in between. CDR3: CASSFLATSYNEQFF. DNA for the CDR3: TGTGCCAGCAGCTTTCTCGCGACTTCCTACAATGAGCAGTTCTTC.

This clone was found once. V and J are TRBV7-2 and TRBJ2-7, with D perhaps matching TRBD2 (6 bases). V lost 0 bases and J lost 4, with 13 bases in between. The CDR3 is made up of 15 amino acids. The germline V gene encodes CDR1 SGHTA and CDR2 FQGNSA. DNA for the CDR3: TGTGCCAGCAGCTTAGCCCCGGGGAGCGGGTACGAGCAGTACTTC. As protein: CASSLAPGSGYEQYF.